These 20 T cell receptor beta chains originate from one sample sequenced in a study of persistence of HIV-infected CD4 T cells. This was the immunoSEQ version 4 assay in survey mode. Method: immunoSEQ multiplex PCR; TCRdb's copy keeps in-frame clones and lacks some. This table holds roughly 64,000 clones, over 60% found once. The stimulus was an HIV-1 Gag 15-mer peptide pool, approximately 0.93 ug/peptide/mL. Memory cells lacking CD40L and CD69 with high CD45RO were sorted. These receptors' antigens are unknown. The sequencing here drew on CD4+ T cells sorted from PBMCs after roughly 18-hour stimulation, taken from a patient who received antiretroviral therapy. These receptors were obtained from an adult man with HIV who was CMV-seropositive.

The chain uses TRBV5-1 and TRBJ1-6; 7 bases map to TRBD1. The CDR3 loop spans 15 amino acids. Germline V lookup: CDR1 SGHRS, CDR2 YFSETQ. V gave up 0 bases and J gave up 6 bases; unmatched junction bases: 3. CDR3 nucleotide sequence: TGCGCCAGCAGCTTGGCGGCAGGGGGTAATTCACCCCTCCACTTT. It specifies CASSLAAGGNSPLHF.

The rearrangement joins TRBV18 to TRBJ2-5; 7 nucleotides match TRBD1. V was pared by 2 bases and J by 4 bases, with 4 bases of the junction left unmatched. The germline V gene encodes CDR1 KGHSH and CDR2 LQKENI. The length of the CDR3 is 14 residues. The CDR3: CASSPIQGSETQYF. The CDR3, as DNA: TGTGCCAGCTCACCAATACAGGGGTCAGAGACCCAGTACTTC.

J is TRBJ1-4 and V is TRBV9; possible D gene TRBD1, 6 bases. Germline CDR1 reads SGDLS; CDR2 reads YYNGEE. V was cut by 3 bases and J by 5 bases, with 14 bases left in between. This CDR3 is built from 15 residues. The CDR3 nucleotides read TGTGCCAGCAGCGGGGCGACAGGACTAAATGAAAAACTGTTTTTT. Translation: CASSGATGLNEKLFF.

This clone was counted a few times. V is TRBV19 and J is TRBJ2-7, with no clear D. V was shortened by 1 base and J by 1 base, with 5 bases between the two germline ends. Germline V lookup: CDR1 LNHDA, CDR2 SQIVND (reference sequence). The CDR3 consists of 13 residues. DNA for the CDR3: TGTGCCAGTAGTATAGGGACGTCCTACGAGCAGTACTTC. Translation: CASSIGTSYEQYF.

This rearrangement joins TRBV19 to TRBJ2-6; the D gene is possibly TRBD1 (6 bases). CDR3 length: 15 residues. V lost 9 bases and J lost 5, with 17 bases in between. CDR1 and CDR2 from the germline V gene are LNHDA and SQIVND (reference sequence). CDR3 DNA: TGTGCCAGCCAAGACCTAGGGGGTAGGGCCAACGTCCTGACTTTC. It specifies CASQDLGGRANVLTF.

J is TRBJ2-2 and V is TRBV27; 15 bases line up with TRBD2. The V gene end was trimmed by 1 base and the J gene end by 7 bases; junction bases not matched to a gene: 7. The CDR3 consists of 18 residues. CDR1 MNHEY and CDR2 SMNVEV come from the germline V gene (reference sequence). The CDR3 region has the DNA TGTGCCAGCAGTTTATTCGGACTAGCGGGGGGGAAGAACGGGGAGCTGTTTTTT. It yields the protein CASSLFGLAGGKNGELFF.

The chain carries TRBV6-5 and TRBJ2-3, with 9 bases aligning to TRBD1. Germline V gene data show CDR1 as MNHEY and CDR2 as SVGAGI. The ends lost 0 bases at V and 3 bases at J; junction bases unmatched: 4. The CDR3 has 16 residues. The CDR3 region has the DNA TGTGCCAGCAGTTACTCGGGGACAGGGTGGACAGATACGCAGTATTTT. Translation: CASSYSGTGWTDTQYF.

The chain has TRBV28 and TRBJ1-5; no definite D call. Trimming stripped 2 bases from V and 0 bases from J, with 8 bases between. There are 15 residues in the CDR3. The germline V gene encodes CDR1 MDHEN and CDR2 SYDVKM. The CDR3 region is CASSLIDGSNQPQHF. The CDR3 DNA reads TGTGCCAGCAGTTTAATAGACGGTAGCAATCAGCCCCAGCATTTT.

This rearrangement joins TRBV2 to TRBJ1-5; no firm D call. This CDR3 contains 14 residues. Germline V CDR1 and CDR2: SNHLY, FYNNEI. Trimming cost V 2 bases and J 7 bases, with 12 bases left between them. As DNA, the CDR3 is TGTGCCAGCAGTGAATCCGGCCGGGTGCAGCCCCAGCATTTT. Encoded protein: CASSESGRVQPQHF.

The chain uses TRBV5-1 and TRBJ2-2; D may be TRBD1 (5 bases). Germline CDR1 reads SGHRS; CDR2 reads YFSETQ. This CDR3 spans 14 amino acids. V lost 8 bases and J 5 bases, leaving 16 bases between the germline ends. CDR3 DNA sequence: TGCGCCAGTCTTGAGCAGGGTGGAACCGGGGAGCTGTTTTTT. As protein: CASLEQGGTGELFF.

The rearrangement uses TRBV5-4 and TRBJ1-1; a weak D match, TRBD1 (6 bases). Germline CDR1 reads SGHNT; CDR2 reads YYREEE (reference sequence). With 3 bases removed from V and 1 base from J, the gap between germline ends came to 13 bases. CDR3 length: 15 amino acids. As DNA, the CDR3 is TGTGCCAGCAGCTCCCCGGACAGTTCGAACACTGAAGCTTTCTTT. Its translation: CASSSPDSSNTEAFF.

This clone was detected once. The CDR3 region is CASSSYGGGYTF. The CDR3 nucleotides read TGTGCCAGCAGCTCCTATGGGGGCGGCTACACCTTC. The gene calls are TRBV5-6 and TRBJ1-2; a weak D match, TRBD1 (6 bases). Germline-derived CDR1 and CDR2 are SGHDT and YYEEEE. There are 12 residues in the CDR3. V gave up 3 bases and J gave up 8 bases, with 11 bases separating them.

The rearrangement uses TRBV6-5 and TRBJ1-6; TRBD1 is a possible D gene (6 bases). This CDR3 has 14 amino acids. From germline, CDR1 is MNHEY and CDR2 SVGAGI. V dropped 9 bases and J dropped 0 bases, with 9 bases sitting between them. The CDR3 DNA reads as TGTGCCAGTGACAGGAGCTCCTATAATTCACCCCTCCACTTT. It codes for CASDRSSYNSPLHF.

The V and J genes are TRBV14 and TRBJ2-1; TRBD1 is a possible D gene (6 bases). V lost 0 bases to trimming and J lost 8 bases, with 11 bases between them. CDR3 length equals 14 residues. Germline loops: CDR1 SGHDN, CDR2 FVKESK. CDR3 bases: TGTGCCAGCAGCCAAGATTGGGGGCGATATGAGCAGTTCTTC. This translates into CASSQDWGRYEQFF.

The V call is TRBV6-5, the J call TRBJ1-6; 9 bases fit TRBD1. Looked up from germline, CDR1 is MNHEY and CDR2 is SVGAGI. V gave up 2 bases and J gave up 9 bases; unmatched junction bases: 8. The CDR3 spans 16 residues. The DNA for the CDR3 is TGTGCCAGCAGTTACACACCGGGACAGGGTTCTTCACCCCTCCACTTT. It specifies CASSYTPGQGSSPLHF.

The chain joins TRBV19 to TRBJ1-5, with 7 bases that match TRBD1. Germline loops: CDR1 LNHDA, CDR2 SQIVND (reference sequence). CDR3 length: 14 amino acids. V lost 5 bases, J lost 4 bases, and 5 bases stayed unmatched. CDR3: CASSQGTANQPQHF. The CDR3 nucleotides read TGTGCCAGTAGTCAAGGGACAGCAAATCAGCCCCAGCATTTT. Supplemented by reference TRBV19 and TRBJ1-5, the full variable domain reads DGGITQSPKYLFRKEGQNVTLSCEQNLNHDAMYWYRQDPGQGLRLIYYSQIVNDFQKGDIAEGYSVSREKKESFPLTVTSAQKNPTAFYLCASSQGTANQPQHFGDGTRLSIL.

The chain uses TRBV2 and TRBJ1-5; D might be TRBD1 (5 bases). From germline, CDR1 is SNHLY and CDR2 FYNNEI. Trimming shortened V by 4 bases and J by 0 bases, and 7 bases separated the two germline ends. The CDR3 contains 14 residues. The CDR3 nucleotides read TGTGCCAGCAGTGCAGGGTTTAGCAATCAGCCCCAGCATTTT. Protein: CASSAGFSNQPQHF.

V is TRBV6-5 and J is TRBJ1-3; a possible D gene is TRBD1 (6 bases). The V gene lost 7 bases and the J gene lost 0 bases, with 10 bases spanning the gap. The CDR3 length is 14 residues. CDR1 MNHEY and CDR2 SVGAGI come from the germline V gene. The CDR3 DNA follows: TGTGCCAGCACTGGACAGTTCTCTGGAAACACCATATATTTT. Translating gives CASTGQFSGNTIYF.

The chain carries TRBV2 and TRBJ2-1; a possible D gene is TRBD2 (5 bases). CDR3 size: 12 residues. The V and J ends lost 7 bases and 8 bases respectively, with 12 bases between them. In germline, CDR1 is SNHLY, CDR2 FYNNEI. As DNA, the CDR3 is TGTGCCAGCACCATGGGGAGTGATGAGCAGTTCTTC. Encoded protein: CASTMGSDEQFF. Supplemented by reference TRBV2 and TRBJ2-1, the full variable domain reads EPEVTQTPSHQVTQMGQEVILRCVPISNHLYFYWYRQILGQKVEFLVSFYNNEISEKSEIFDDQFSVERPDGSNFTLKIRSTKLEDSAMYFCASTMGSDEQFFGPGTRLTVL.

The V gene is TRBV20-1, the J gene TRBJ2-3; D is unresolved. The CDR3 is 10 residues long. Germline V gene lookup returns CDR1 DFQATT and CDR2 SNEGSKA (reference sequence). CDR3 loop: CSVRSDTQYF. Written as DNA, the CDR3 is TGCAGCGTAAGATCAGATACGCAGTATTTT.